A selection of T cell receptor beta chains follows, all from one sample in a study of CD8 T cells in ankylosing spondylitis. TCRdb reanalysed the 5' RACE reads using MiXCR and keeps one entry per CDR3 protein. The sample includes around 490,000 distinct CDR3 sequences, about 5.7% seen only once; the top ten take approximately 4%. The source material was blood, either unsorted or a sorted T cell fraction (not recorded which). Receptors were obtained from a male donor with ankylosing spondylitis. Each CDR3 is given with its conserved first and last residue. The D gene is left open where the match is weak. Where a row states a size, it is once, few, many or the class of an expanded clone; other rows omit it.

NA,TRBV7-2,TRBJ2-1,NA,CASSWTRRDEQFF,TGTGCCAGCAGCTGGACAAGGCGGGATGAGCAGTTCTTC
few,TRBV4-1,TRBJ1-5,NA,CASSQDGAGRQPQHF,TGCGCCAGCAGCCAAGATGGGGCAGGGCGACAGCCCCAGCATTTT
NA,TRBV25-1,TRBJ2-3,TRBD2,CASRRGGGDTQYF,TGTGCCAGCAGGCGCGGGGGAGGAGATACGCAGTATTTT
many,TRBV5-1,TRBJ1-5,TRBD1,CASSSGQGVQPQHF,TGCGCCAGCAGCTCGGGACAGGGGGTGCAGCCCCAGCATTTT
many,TRBV5-1,TRBJ1-1,TRBD1,CASSFGQGREAFF,TGCGCCAGCAGCTTTGGACAGGGTCGTGAAGCTTTCTTT
many,TRBV29-1,TRBJ2-5,TRBD2,CSGGRGPPNDQYF,TGCAGCGGCGGGAGGGGCCCCCCTAATGACCAGTACTTC
many,TRBV6-1,TRBJ2-7,NA,CASTNFDGPYEQYF,TGTGCCAGCACCAACTTCGACGGACCCTACGAGCAGTACTTC
many,TRBV27,TRBJ2-7,NA,CASRTRGFSYEQYF,TGTGCCAGCAGGACACGGGGCTTCTCCTACGAGCAGTACTTC
many,TRBV12-3/TRBV12-4,TRBJ1-1,TRBD1,CASSQLMGQGSTEAFF,TGTGCCAGCAGTCAGCTCATGGGACAGGGGTCCACTGAAGCTTTCTTT
many,TRBV9,TRBJ1-2,NA,CASTPGGPLPGYTF,TGTGCCAGCACCCCCGGAGGACCGTTGCCTGGCTACACCTTC
many,TRBV24-1,TRBJ1-6,NA,CATSALRGNSPLHF,TGTGCCACCAGTGCCCTGAGGGGTAATTCACCCCTCCACTTT
many,TRBV5-1,TRBJ2-7,TRBD1,CASSLLGGTGLPYEQYF,TGCGCCAGCAGCCTCCTAGGGGGCACAGGTCTTCCCTACGAGCAGTACTTC
once,TRBV5-6,TRBJ2-7,NA,CASSLGSFEQYF,TGTGCCAGCAGCTTGGGAAGTTTCGAGCAGTACTTC
NA,TRBV7-3,TRBJ2-1,NA,CASSPFPLENEQFF,TGTGCCAGCAGCCCGTTCCCTCTAGAAAATGAGCAGTTCTTC
many,TRBV10-3,TRBJ2-1,NA,CATRETANNEQFF,TGTGCCACCCGGGAGACTGCAAACAATGAGCAGTTCTTC
NA,TRBV12-3/TRBV12-4,TRBJ1-1,NA,CASSLASPPGPNTEAFF,TGTGCCAGCAGTTTAGCCTCTCCCCCTGGGCCGAACACTGAAGCTTTCTTT
many,TRBV20-1,TRBJ2-5,NA,CSARDLNRDQETQYF,TGCAGTGCTAGAGATCTGAATCGGGATCAAGAGACCCAGTACTTC
few,TRBV28,TRBJ1-5,NA,CASSPTVGNQPQHF,TGTGCCAGCAGTCCGACTGTCGGCAATCAGCCCCAGCATTTT
many,TRBV7-2,TRBJ2-1,NA,CASSFSPGVNEQFF,TGTGCCAGCAGCTTCTCCCCGGGGGTCAATGAGCAGTTCTTC
many,TRBV20-1,TRBJ1-5,NA,CSARGGLSNQPQHF,TGCAGTGCTAGGGGAGGGCTAAGCAATCAGCCCCAGCATTTT
many,TRBV29-1,TRBJ1-1,TRBD1,CSVPDRASEAFF,TGCAGCGTCCCGGACAGGGCTTCTGAAGCTTTCTTT
many,TRBV7-2,TRBJ1-2,TRBD1,CASSWTGLANYGYTF,TGTGCCAGCAGCTGGACAGGGCTTGCTAACTATGGCTACACCTTC
many,TRBV4-3,TRBJ1-2,NA,CASSQDSRQGVVGYTF,TGCGCCAGCAGCCAAGATTCGCGGCAGGGAGTAGTTGGCTACACCTTC
many,TRBV29-1,TRBJ2-3,NA,CSVEISGKGTDTQYF,TGCAGCGTTGAAATCTCAGGGAAAGGCACAGATACGCAGTATTTT
many,TRBV6-5,TRBJ1-6,TRBD1,CASSYSAGGHNSPLHF,TGTGCCAGCAGTTACTCGGCAGGGGGCCATAATTCACCCCTCCACTTT
few,TRBV7-6,TRBJ2-7,TRBD1,CASSVLGQGNYEQYF,TGTGCCAGCAGCGTGCTCGGACAGGGGAACTACGAGCAGTACTTC
many,TRBV7-9,TRBJ2-7,NA,CASSLDNGVYEQYF,TGTGCCAGCAGCTTAGATAACGGGGTCTACGAGCAGTACTTC
many,TRBV20-1,TRBJ1-1,NA,CSATGRMNTEAFF,TGCAGTGCTACCGGCAGAATGAACACTGAAGCTTTCTTT
many,TRBV25-1,TRBJ1-1,NA,CASRASWGTEAFF,TGTGCCAGCAGAGCCTCATGGGGGACTGAAGCTTTCTTT
few,TRBV20-1,TRBJ1-2,NA,CSALNRPYGYTF,TGCAGTGCCCTAAATCGGCCCTATGGCTACACCTTC
NA,TRBV29-1,TRBJ2-7,NA,CSVFVGYEQYF,TGCAGCGTTTTTGTAGGGTACGAGCAGTACTTC
many,TRBV29-1,TRBJ2-1,TRBD2,CSVAGTSGRLDEQFF,TGCAGCGTAGCTGGGACTAGCGGGAGATTAGATGAGCAGTTCTTC
few,TRBV5-1,TRBJ1-2,NA,CASSLVTGRWNGYTF,TGCGCCAGCAGCTTGGTCACAGGGAGGTGGAATGGCTACACCTTC
many,TRBV9,TRBJ2-7,NA,CASSASDYEQYF,TGTGCCAGCAGCGCCAGCGACTACGAGCAGTACTTC
many,TRBV6-5,TRBJ1-1,NA,CASSYPPGTEAFF,TGTGCCAGCAGTTACCCTCCGGGCACTGAAGCTTTCTTT
many,TRBV5-1,TRBJ1-1,NA,CASSLVGANEAFF,TGCGCCAGCAGCTTGGTCGGCGCAAACGAAGCTTTCTTT
many,TRBV5-1,TRBJ2-2,NA,CASSRDPPANTGELFF,TGCGCCAGCAGTCGGGACCCACCTGCGAACACCGGGGAGCTGTTTTTT
many,TRBV7-2,TRBJ2-2,TRBD2,CASSSGLGGGELFF,TGTGCCAGCAGCTCGGGACTAGGGGGGGGGGAGCTGTTTTTT
many,TRBV10-3,TRBJ2-2,NA,CAIKGTGELFF,TGTGCCATCAAAGGGACCGGGGAGCTGTTTTTT
many,TRBV11-1,TRBJ2-7,TRBD1,CASSLKGTGSTYEQYF,TGTGCCAGCAGCTTAAAGGGGACAGGGTCGACCTACGAGCAGTACTTC
many,TRBV7-2,TRBJ1-1,NA,CASSPKRTEAFF,TGTGCCAGCAGCCCTAAACGGACTGAAGCTTTCTTT
many,TRBV7-2,TRBJ1-4,TRBD1,CASSHIRQGNEKLFF,TGTGCCAGCAGCCATATCCGACAGGGGAACGAAAAACTGTTTTTT